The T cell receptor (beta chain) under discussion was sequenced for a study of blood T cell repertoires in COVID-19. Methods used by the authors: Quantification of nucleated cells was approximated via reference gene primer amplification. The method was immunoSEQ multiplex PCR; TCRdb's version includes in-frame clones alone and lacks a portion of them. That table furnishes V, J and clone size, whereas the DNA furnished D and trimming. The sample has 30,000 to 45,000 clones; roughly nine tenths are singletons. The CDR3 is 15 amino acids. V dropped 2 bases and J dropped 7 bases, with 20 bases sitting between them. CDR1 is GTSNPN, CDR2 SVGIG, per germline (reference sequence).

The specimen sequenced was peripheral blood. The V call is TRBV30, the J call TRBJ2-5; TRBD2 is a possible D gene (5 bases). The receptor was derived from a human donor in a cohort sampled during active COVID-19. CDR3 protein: CAWSTQSTGRGTQYF. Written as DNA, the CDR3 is TGTGCCTGGAGTACCCAGTCGACGGGTCGGGGGACCCAGTACTTC.